The 7 T cell receptor beta chains presented below share a single source sample, sequenced in a study of blood T cell repertoires in COVID-19. Generated by immunoSEQ multiplex PCR, the TCRdb table keeps only in-frame clones and is missing some. The sample records 200,000 to 250,000 clones, 88% being singletons. Sequenced material: PBMCs or T cells enriched from blood (not recorded which). All receptors come from a woman between 50 and 59 years old with acute COVID-19.

The chain has TRBV14 and TRBJ2-3; 9 nucleotides match TRBD2. Germline V gives CDR1 SGHDN, CDR2 FVKESK. Trimming took 1 base from V and 8 from J; bases not matched to a gene: 10. The CDR3 contains 16 residues. The CDR3 is CASSQGLAVLTGTQYF. The CDR3 DNA sequence: TGTGCCAGCAGCCAAGGACTAGCGGTACTAACTGGTACGCAGTATTTT.

The chain recombines TRBV4-2 with TRBJ2-6; D is unclear. V dropped 0 bases and J dropped 5 bases, with 11 bases sitting between them. Looked up from germline, CDR1 is LGHNA and CDR2 is YNFKEQ. The CDR3 length is 16 residues. CDR3 amino acids: CASSQDNGPRANVLTF. Written as DNA, the CDR3 is TGTGCCAGCAGCCAAGATAACGGTCCGCGGGCCAACGTCCTGACTTTC.

This chain joins TRBV5-1 and TRBJ2-1, with TRBD1 matching 7 bases. The germline V gene encodes CDR1 SGHRS and CDR2 YFSETQ. The CDR3 sequence is 14 residues long. The junction had 4 bases not matched to a gene; V was cut back by 2 bases and J by 5 bases. The CDR3, as DNA: TGCGCCAGCAGCTTCCGGGACAGCCACAATGAGCAGTTCTTC. Protein product: CASSFRDSHNEQFF.

Written as DNA, the CDR3 is TGTGCCAGCAGTTTAACCGGACAGGGGGCGCAAGGCTACACCTTC. This encodes CASSLTGQGAQGYTF. The V gene is TRBV28, the J gene TRBJ1-2, with TRBD1 matching 11 bases. V was pared by 2 bases and J by 8 bases, with 7 bases of the junction left unmatched. The CDR3 length is 15 residues. The germline CDR1 and CDR2 sequences are MDHEN and SYDVKM.

This clone was seen once. This chain connects TRBV27 to TRBJ2-1, with 8 nucleotides matching TRBD2. The trim removed 6 bases at V and 8 bases at J, leaving 12 bases unmatched. This CDR3 region has 15 residues. Per the germline V gene, CDR1 is MNHEY and CDR2 is SMNVEV (reference sequence). CDR3 DNA: TGTGCCAGCAGCCACTCCGGGGGGGGCTTACATGAGCAGTTCTTC. Translated: CASSHSGGGLHEQFF.

The chain combines TRBV9 with TRBJ1-2, with D possibly matching TRBD1 (5 bases). V was pared by 5 bases and J by 0 bases, with 14 bases between. The CDR3 consists of 15 residues. Germline CDR1 and CDR2: SGDLS and YYNGEE. CDR3 amino acids: CASSPWYRSNYGYTF. The DNA for the CDR3 is TGTGCCAGCAGTCCCTGGTACAGGTCTAACTATGGCTACACCTTC.

This clone was seen a single time. The genes are TRBV18 and TRBJ2-5, with D possibly matching TRBD1 (6 bases). The germline V and J ends were trimmed by 4 bases and 4 bases, with 10 bases remaining between them. From germline, CDR1 is KGHSH and CDR2 LQKENI. CDR3 length: 13 amino acids. CDR3 amino acids: CASSLGQPETQYF. As DNA, the CDR3 is TGTGCCAGCTCACTTGGACAGCCAGAGACCCAGTACTTC.